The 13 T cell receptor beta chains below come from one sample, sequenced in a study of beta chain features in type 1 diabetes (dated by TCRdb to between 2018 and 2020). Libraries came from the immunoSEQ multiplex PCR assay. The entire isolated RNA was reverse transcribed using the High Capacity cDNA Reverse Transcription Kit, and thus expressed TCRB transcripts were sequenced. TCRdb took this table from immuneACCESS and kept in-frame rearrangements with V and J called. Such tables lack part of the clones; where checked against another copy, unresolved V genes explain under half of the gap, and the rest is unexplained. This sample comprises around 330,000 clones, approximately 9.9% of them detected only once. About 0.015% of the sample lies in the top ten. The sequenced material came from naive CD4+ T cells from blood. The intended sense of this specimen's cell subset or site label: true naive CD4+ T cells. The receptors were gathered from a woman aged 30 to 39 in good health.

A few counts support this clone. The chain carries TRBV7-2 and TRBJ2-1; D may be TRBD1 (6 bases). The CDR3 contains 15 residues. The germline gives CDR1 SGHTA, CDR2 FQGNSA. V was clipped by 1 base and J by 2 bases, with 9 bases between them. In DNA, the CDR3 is TGTGCCAGCAGCTTAGTAGGACAGCCCTACAATGAGCAGTTCTTC. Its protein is CASSLVGQPYNEQFF.

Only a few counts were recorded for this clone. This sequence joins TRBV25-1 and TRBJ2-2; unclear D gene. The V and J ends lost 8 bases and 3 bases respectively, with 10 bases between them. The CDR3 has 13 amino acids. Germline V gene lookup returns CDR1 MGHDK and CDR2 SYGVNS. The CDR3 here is CASRRLDTGELFF. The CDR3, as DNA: TGTGCCAGCCGCCGACTGGACACCGGGGAGCTGTTTTTT. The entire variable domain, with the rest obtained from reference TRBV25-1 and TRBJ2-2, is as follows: EADIYQTPRYLVIGTGKKITLECSQTMGHDKMYWYQQDPGMELHLIHYSYGVNSTEKGDLSSESTVSRIRTEHFPLTLESARPSHTSQYLCASRRLDTGELFFGEGSRLTVL.

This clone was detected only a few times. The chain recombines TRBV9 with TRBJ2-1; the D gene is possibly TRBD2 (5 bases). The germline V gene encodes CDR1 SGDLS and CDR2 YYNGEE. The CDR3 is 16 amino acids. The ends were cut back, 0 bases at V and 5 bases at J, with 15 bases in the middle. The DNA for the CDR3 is TGTGCCAGCAGCGTAGAAACTAGTATTAGGGACAATGAGCAGTTCTTC. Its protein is CASSVETSIRDNEQFF. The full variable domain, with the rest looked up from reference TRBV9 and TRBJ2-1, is DSGVTQTPKHLITATGQRVTLRCSPRSGDLSVYWYQQSLDQGLQFLIQYYNGEERAKGNILERFSAQQFPDLHSELNLSSLELGDSALYFCASSVETSIRDNEQFFGPGTRLTVL.

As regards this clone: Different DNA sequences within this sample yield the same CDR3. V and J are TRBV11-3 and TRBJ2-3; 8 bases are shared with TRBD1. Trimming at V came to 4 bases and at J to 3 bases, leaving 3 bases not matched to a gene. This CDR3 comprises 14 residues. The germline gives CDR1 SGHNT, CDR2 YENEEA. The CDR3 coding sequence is TGTGCCAGCAGCTCCGGACAGGGAACAGATACGCAGTATTTT. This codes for CASSSGQGTDTQYF.

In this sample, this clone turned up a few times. CDR3 loop: CAWSGSRGAKNIQYF. Here the CDR3 DNA reads TGTGCCTGGAGTGGAAGTAGGGGAGCCAAAAACATTCAGTACTTC. The V call is TRBV30, the J call TRBJ2-4, with D perhaps matching TRBD1 (5 bases). Trimming pared 1 base from V and 0 bases from J, leaving 10 bases between. Germline V lookup: CDR1 GTSNPN, CDR2 SVGIG (reference sequence). The CDR3 loop spans 15 amino acids.

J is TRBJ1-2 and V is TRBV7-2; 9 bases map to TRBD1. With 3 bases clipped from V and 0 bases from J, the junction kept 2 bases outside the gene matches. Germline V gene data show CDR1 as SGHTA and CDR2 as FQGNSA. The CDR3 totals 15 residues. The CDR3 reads CASSFRDRANYGYTF. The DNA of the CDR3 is TGTGCCAGCAGCTTCCGGGACAGGGCTAACTATGGCTACACCTTC.

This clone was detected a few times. DNA of the CDR3: TGTGCCAGCAGCGGACTAGCATTCACCGGGGAGCTGTTTTTT. The encoded protein is CASSGLAFTGELFF. The genes are TRBV9 and TRBJ2-2, with 7 bases that match TRBD2. The V gene's germline CDR1 is SGDLS and CDR2 YYNGEE. The CDR3 covers 14 residues. V shed 3 bases, J shed 4 bases, and the junction held 3 bases outside the gene matches.

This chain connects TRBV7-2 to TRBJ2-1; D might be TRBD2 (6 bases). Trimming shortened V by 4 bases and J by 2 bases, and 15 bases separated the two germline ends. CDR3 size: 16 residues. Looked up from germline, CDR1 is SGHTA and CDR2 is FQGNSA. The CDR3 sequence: CASSWRPGVTYNEQFF. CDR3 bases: TGTGCCAGCAGCTGGAGGCCGGGAGTCACCTACAATGAGCAGTTCTTC.

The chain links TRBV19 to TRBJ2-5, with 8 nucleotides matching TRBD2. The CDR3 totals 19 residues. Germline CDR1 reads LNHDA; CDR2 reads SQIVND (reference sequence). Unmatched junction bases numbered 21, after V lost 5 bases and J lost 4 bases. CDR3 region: CASSLHPGLGSPARETQYF. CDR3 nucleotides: TGTGCCAGTAGTCTTCATCCGGGACTAGGGAGTCCCGCCCGAGAGACCCAGTACTTC. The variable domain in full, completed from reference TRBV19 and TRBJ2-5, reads DGGITQSPKYLFRKEGQNVTLSCEQNLNHDAMYWYRQDPGQGLRLIYYSQIVNDFQKGDIAEGYSVSREKKESFPLTVTSAQKNPTAFYLCASSLHPGLGSPARETQYFGPGTRLLVL.

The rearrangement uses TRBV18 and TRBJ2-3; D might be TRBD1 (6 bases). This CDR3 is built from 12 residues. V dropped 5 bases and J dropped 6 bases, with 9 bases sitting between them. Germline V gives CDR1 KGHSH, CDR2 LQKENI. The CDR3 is CASSGQTDTQYF. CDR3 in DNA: TGTGCCAGCTCAGGACAGACGGATACGCAGTATTTT.

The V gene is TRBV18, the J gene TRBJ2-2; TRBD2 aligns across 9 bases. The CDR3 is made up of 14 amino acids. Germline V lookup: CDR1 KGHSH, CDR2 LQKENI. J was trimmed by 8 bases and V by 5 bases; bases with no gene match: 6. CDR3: CASSSLAGTGELFF. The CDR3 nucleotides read TGTGCCAGCTCATCTCTAGCGGGAACTGGGGAGCTGTTTTTT.

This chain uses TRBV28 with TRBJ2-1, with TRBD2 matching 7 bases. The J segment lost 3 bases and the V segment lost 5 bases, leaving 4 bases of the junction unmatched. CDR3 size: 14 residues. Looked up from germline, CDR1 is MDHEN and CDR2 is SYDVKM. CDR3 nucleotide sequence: TGTGCCAGCAGTCCACTAGCGATCTACAATGAGCAGTTCTTC. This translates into CASSPLAIYNEQFF.

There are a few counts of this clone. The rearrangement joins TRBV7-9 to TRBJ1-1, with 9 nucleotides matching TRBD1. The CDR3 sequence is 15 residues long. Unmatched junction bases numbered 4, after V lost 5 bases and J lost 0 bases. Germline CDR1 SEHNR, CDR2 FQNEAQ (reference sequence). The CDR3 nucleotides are TGTGCCAGCAGCAAGTACAGGGGGCTGAACACTGAAGCTTTCTTT. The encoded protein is CASSKYRGLNTEAFF.